What follows are 2 T cell receptor beta chains derived from one specimen sequenced in a study of regulatory T cells in long-lasting Graves disease. CDR3-region Arm-PCR and iRepertoire HTBI primers produced the TCR beta libraries. TCRdb reprocessed the multiplex PCR reads via MiXCR and lists one record per CDR3 protein. The table lists about 540,000 distinct CDR3 sequences, about 14% of them singletons, with over 7.5% in the top ten. Time point described: newly diagnosed GD, antithyroid drugs for less than 3 months. RNA extracted from PBMCs served as the sequencing template. The data were also submitted as part of a second study, on T cells in Graves' hyperthyroidism and ophthalmopathy.

Material: peripheral blood mononuclear cells (PBMCs), obtained at new diagnosis, from a patient treated with antithyroid drugs. The receptors derive from a man younger than 45 with Graves disease.

Many counts were recorded for this clonotype. The chain has TRBV11-2 and TRBJ2-3; perhaps TRBD1 as D (6 bases). Trimming pared 0 bases from V and 1 base from J, leaving 8 bases between. Per germline, CDR1 SGHAT and CDR2 FQNNGV. The CDR3 has 15 amino acids. The CDR3 is CASSLEGARTDTQYF. CDR3 nucleotide sequence: TGTGCCAGCAGCTTAGAGGGGGCTCGCACAGATACGCAGTATTTT.

This clonotype was seen ten or more times. The J gene is TRBJ1-4, the V gene TRBV3-1, with no clear D. The V and J ends lost 2 bases and 4 bases respectively, with 17 bases between them. Germline assignment: CDR1 LGHDT and CDR2 YNNKEL (reference sequence). This CDR3 is 17 amino acids long. Here the CDR3 DNA reads TGTGCCAGCAGCCAAATGTCGTCCCGGATGGGTAATGAAAAACTGTTTTTT. Translated, it gives CASSQMSSRMGNEKLFF.